This T cell receptor (beta chain) emerged from a study of read filtering for tumor transcriptome and immune sequencing. Overall study: Revised staging placed fewer than ten patients in R-ISS I, 15 to 20 in II, over 5 in III. IR-seq gave about 4 to 10.27 million TCR reads per sample; RNA-seq gave roughly 80 to 1,400.

Broader study findings: Compared with RNA-seq, IR-seq gave much higher clonotype depth and reliability. The sorted CD138-negative fraction was a mixed bone marrow immune population, not purified T cells.

This clonotype appeared many times. Antigen specificity is unknown. The library was built from roughly 400 ng RNA with molecular barcoded adaptors for alpha/delta and beta/gamma chains. Each CDR3 protein is one row after TCRdb ran MiXCR on the reads. The sample contains about 86,000 distinct CDR3 sequences, roughly an eighth of which appear only once. This clonotype originated in a donor aged 40 or over with multiple myeloma. Source material: a population of CD138-negative cells sorted from bone marrow.

The CDR3 sequence is CSAEDRAPTEAFF. As DNA, the CDR3 is TGCAGCGCCGAGGACAGGGCGCCCACTGAAGCTTTCTTT. The rearrangement joins TRBV29-1 to TRBJ1-1; 8 positions match TRBD1. In germline, CDR1 is SQVTM, CDR2 ANQGSEA. The ends lost 7 bases at V and 4 bases at J; junction bases unmatched: 8. CDR3 length: 13 amino acids. The full variable domain, with the rest looked up from reference TRBV29-1 and TRBJ1-1, is SAVISQKPSRDICQRGTSLTIQCQVDSQVTMMFWYRQQPGQSLTLIATANQGSEATYESGFVIDKFPISRPNLTFSTLTVSNMSPEDSSIYLCSAEDRAPTEAFFGQGTRLTVV.